The 27 T cell receptor beta chains below all came from one sample that was sequenced in a study of blood T cell repertoires in COVID-19. Sequenced by immunoSEQ multiplex PCR; TCRdb stores in-frame clones only, minus some. The data hold under 250,000 clones, with 70% to 90% observed a single time. The sequenced material came from peripheral blood. All receptors come from a man over 45 with COVID-19, enrolled during active disease.

The gene calls are TRBV7-9 and TRBJ2-1, with TRBD2 matching 8 bases. This CDR3 has 16 amino acids. V lost 3 bases and J lost 7; bases outside the gene matches: 11. The germline CDR1 and CDR2 sequences are SEHNR and FQNEAQ (reference sequence). The CDR3 protein is CASSLLTGGPRNEQFF. Written as DNA, the CDR3 is TGTGCCAGCAGCTTGTTAACGGGAGGGCCGAGGAATGAGCAGTTCTTC.

J is TRBJ2-3 and V is TRBV19; 15 bases align to TRBD2. Germline V CDR1 and CDR2: LNHDA, SQIVND (reference sequence). There are 19 residues in the CDR3. V dropped 5 bases and J dropped 3; count of bases not matched to a gene: 12. The CDR3, as DNA: TGTGCCAGTAGTCATATCCCCCGGGGGACTAGCGGGAGGACAGATACGCAGTATTTT. Translated: CASSHIPRGTSGRTDTQYF.

The V gene is TRBV19, the J gene TRBJ1-1, with D possibly matching TRBD1 (5 bases). The V end was cut by 2 bases, the J end by 5 bases, with 9 bases between. Germline V gene sequence: CDR1 LNHDA, CDR2 SQIVND (reference sequence). This CDR3 comprises 13 residues. CDR3 region: CASSINRQTEAFF. DNA for the CDR3: TGTGCCAGTAGTATAAACAGGCAAACTGAAGCTTTCTTT.

This chain links TRBV6-4 with TRBJ1-4; D ambiguous. The CDR3 runs to 14 residues. Germline lookup yields CDR1 MRHNA and CDR2 SNTAGT. Trimming took 4 bases from V and 1 from J, leaving 7 bases between them. The CDR3 DNA reads as TGTGCCAGCAGTGGCCGGGTAACTAATGAAAAACTGTTTTTT. This codes for CASSGRVTNEKLFF.

This clone showed up just once. The chain links TRBV19 to TRBJ1-4; TRBD1 is a possible D gene (5 bases). V lost 4 bases and J lost 7, with 19 bases in between. The germline V gene encodes CDR1 LNHDA and CDR2 SQIVND (reference sequence). The length of the CDR3 is 16 residues. The DNA for the CDR3 is TGTGCCAGTAGTACCTCCCCTGGGGCGGGGAGTGAAAAACTGTTTTTT. This encodes CASSTSPGAGSEKLFF.

The chain has TRBV20-1 and TRBJ1-2; D is possibly TRBD1 (6 bases). V was clipped by 3 bases and J by 0 bases, with 20 bases between them. Germline V gene sequence: CDR1 DFQATT, CDR2 SNEGSKA (reference sequence). The CDR3 runs to 17 residues. CDR3 sequence reads: CSASGQPPGRANYGYTF. CDR3 DNA sequence: TGCAGTGCTAGTGGACAGCCTCCAGGGCGAGCTAACTATGGCTACACCTTC.

V is TRBV27 and J is TRBJ1-4, with TRBD1 matching over 7 bases. CDR3 length: 15 amino acids. Per germline, CDR1 MNHEY and CDR2 SMNVEV (reference sequence). V lost 0 bases, J lost 8 bases, and 6 bases stayed unmatched. The CDR3 nucleotides read TGTGCCAGCAGTTTATCGACAGGGAGGTTGGAAAAACTGTTTTTT. Translated, it gives CASSLSTGRLEKLFF.

This CDR3 is CASRLGPRSATNEKLFF. The CDR3 coding sequence is TGTGCCAGTAGACTAGGCCCTCGGAGTGCAACTAATGAAAAACTGTTTTTT. The chain couples TRBV19 to TRBJ1-4, with D hard to call. CDR1 is LNHDA, CDR2 SQIVND, per germline (reference sequence). CDR3 length: 17 amino acids. V lost 6 bases, J lost 0 bases, and 17 bases lay in between.

This clone was seen just once. The CDR3: CASRNRGFQETQYF. The CDR3 bases are TGTGCCAGCAGGAACAGGGGGTTCCAAGAGACCCAGTACTTC. This chain uses TRBV2 with TRBJ2-5, with 8 positions matching TRBD1. The CDR3 runs to 14 residues. Germline CDR1 is SNHLY and CDR2 is FYNNEI. The J segment lost 1 base and the V segment lost 6 bases, leaving 4 bases of the junction unmatched.

The genes are TRBV9 and TRBJ2-1, with 9 bases identical to TRBD2. The CDR3 has 16 amino acids. Germline V lookup: CDR1 SGDLS, CDR2 YYNGEE. The trim removed 0 bases at V and 4 bases at J, leaving 5 bases unmatched. Here the CDR3 reads CASSVGGSGGYNEQFF. The CDR3 DNA follows: TGTGCCAGCAGCGTAGGAGGTAGCGGGGGATACAATGAGCAGTTCTTC.

This CDR3 is CASSFAGRANEQYF. In DNA form, the CDR3 reads TGTGCCAGCAGCTTCGCCGGGAGGGCGAACGAGCAGTACTTC. V and J are TRBV7-2 and TRBJ2-7, with 8 bases identical to TRBD2. This CDR3 region has 14 residues. CDR1 is SGHTA and CDR2 is FQGNSA in the germline V gene. The trim removed 3 bases at V and 5 bases at J, leaving 6 bases unmatched. Full variable domain (remainder filled in from reference TRBV7-2 and TRBJ2-7): GAGVSQSPSNKVTEKGKDVELRCDPISGHTALYWYRQSLGQGLEFLIYFQGNSAPDKSGLPSDRFSAERTGGSVSTLTIQRTQQEDSAVYLCASSFAGRANEQYFGPGTRLTVT.

The chain links TRBV27 to TRBJ1-2; D is possibly TRBD1 (6 bases). Per the germline V gene, CDR1 is MNHEY and CDR2 is SMNVEV (reference sequence). Trimming stripped 3 bases from V and 6 bases from J, with 8 bases between. This CDR3 has 12 residues. CDR3 in amino acids: CASSFRGDGYTF. The CDR3 DNA reads TGTGCCAGCAGTTTCAGGGGTGATGGCTACACCTTC.

The V and J genes are TRBV6-6 and TRBJ2-7; TRBD2 aligns across 8 bases. The CDR3 totals 12 residues. The J segment lost 7 bases and the V segment lost 8 bases, leaving 7 bases of the junction unmatched. Germline V gene lookup returns CDR1 MNHNY and CDR2 SVGAGI (reference sequence). The CDR3 nucleotides are TGTGCCAGCTGCGGGGGGCCGGGGGAGCAGTACTTC. It codes for CASCGGPGEQYF.

V and J are TRBV28 and TRBJ2-1, with 7 bases that match TRBD1. The CDR3 runs to 13 residues. After removal of 6 bases from V and 5 bases from J, the junction contained 4 bases not matched to a gene. Germline values: CDR1 MDHEN, CDR2 SYDVKM. The CDR3 DNA reads as TGTGCCAGCAGCTGGGGACAGCACAATGAGCAGTTCTTC. It encodes CASSWGQHNEQFF.

This clone was detected only once. The V call is TRBV11-2, the J call TRBJ2-5, with a tentative D call TRBD2 (7 bases). The CDR3 loop spans 16 amino acids. Germline CDR1 reads SGHAT; CDR2 reads FQNNGV. Deletions cut 7 bases from V and 2 bases from J, with 20 bases between. CDR3 sequence: CASNTGGLGPQETQYF. CDR3 bases: TGTGCCAGCAACACGGGGGGCCTCGGCCCTCAAGAGACCCAGTACTTC. Using reference TRBV11-2 and TRBJ2-5 for the parts outside the CDR3, the full variable domain is EAGVAQSPRYKIIEKRQSVAFWCNPISGHATLYWYQQILGQGPKLLIQFQNNGVVDDSQLPKDRFSAERLKGVDSTLKIQPAKLEDSAVYLCASNTGGLGPQETQYFGPGTRLLVL.

J is TRBJ2-3 and V is TRBV7-2; no firm D call. V lost 0 bases and J lost 3, with 7 bases in between. Germline V gene sequence: CDR1 SGHTA, CDR2 FQGNSA. The CDR3 extends over 14 amino acids. CDR3 bases: TGTGCCAGCAGCTTAGCGACGGGTACAGATACGCAGTATTTT. Protein sequence: CASSLATGTDTQYF.

The sample holds a few counts of this clone. V and J are TRBV19 and TRBJ2-2, with 11 bases fitting TRBD1. Germline assignment: CDR1 LNHDA and CDR2 SQIVND (reference sequence). The CDR3 is made up of 19 amino acids. V was clipped by 2 bases and J by 1 base; unmatched bases: 9. The CDR3 loop is CASSIRGQGARGNTGELFF. In DNA form, the CDR3 reads TGTGCCAGTAGTATACGTGGACAGGGGGCGCGGGGGAACACCGGGGAGCTGTTTTTT.

The chain links TRBV7-9 to TRBJ2-1, with D perhaps TRBD1 (6 bases). Trimming shortened V by 7 bases and J by 2 bases, and 18 bases separated the two germline ends. The CDR3 sequence is 16 residues long. Germline V gene data show CDR1 as SEHNR and CDR2 as FQNEAQ (reference sequence). CDR3 protein: CASTNRENRAYNEQFF. In DNA, the CDR3 is TGTGCCAGCACCAACAGGGAGAACAGGGCCTACAATGAGCAGTTCTTC.

The V and J genes are TRBV19 and TRBJ1-5; D may be TRBD1 (5 bases). V lost 5 bases, J lost 5 bases, and 13 bases lay in between. The germline V gene encodes CDR1 LNHDA and CDR2 SQIVND (reference sequence). CDR3 length: 14 residues. CDR3 sequence reads: CASSRRGGDQPQHF. In DNA, the CDR3 is TGTGCCAGTAGTCGCCGGGGAGGGGATCAGCCCCAGCATTTT.

The CDR3 spells CASSQTVKPGGELFF. In nucleotides, the CDR3 is TGTGCCAGCAGCCAGACAGTTAAACCAGGCGGGGAGCTGTTTTTT. V and J are TRBV3-1 (or the pseudogene TRBV3-2) and TRBJ2-2; the D gene is possibly TRBD1 (5 bases). V dropped 3 bases and J dropped 7 bases, with 15 bases sitting between them. Per germline, CDR1 LGHDT and CDR2 YNNKEL (reference sequence). CDR3 length: 15 amino acids.

This chain uses TRBV15 with TRBJ1-3; D remains unclear. Germline CDR1 reads LNHNV; CDR2 reads YYDKDF (reference sequence). V dropped 1 base and J dropped 0 bases, with 16 bases sitting between them. The CDR3 is 18 residues long. The CDR3 DNA reads as TGTGCCACCAGCAGAGGGGGAGAAGGCTTCTACTCTGGAAACACCATATATTTT. It translates to CATSRGGEGFYSGNTIYF.

The V call is TRBV18, the J call TRBJ2-6; possible D gene TRBD2, 6 bases. This CDR3 has 18 amino acids. V lost 3 bases and J 0 bases, leaving 15 bases between the germline ends. Germline values: CDR1 KGHSH, CDR2 LQKENI. CDR3 loop: CASSPYGGTSSGANVLTF. The CDR3 nucleotides read TGTGCCAGCTCACCTTATGGCGGGACCAGCTCTGGGGCCAACGTCCTGACTTTC.

The sample holds one count of this clone. The chain is built from TRBV6-5 and TRBJ2-3, with D possibly TRBD1 on 5 matching bases. Trimming shortened V by 6 bases and J by 3 bases, and 16 bases separated the two germline ends. This CDR3 has 15 amino acids. Germline V CDR1 and CDR2: MNHEY, SVGAGI. This CDR3 reads CASSPERGGTDTQYF. The CDR3, as DNA: TGTGCCAGCAGCCCGGAAAGGGGTGGTACAGATACGCAGTATTTT.

The rearrangement links TRBV28 to TRBJ1-3; 7 nucleotides agree with TRBD1. Germline-derived CDR1 and CDR2 are MDHEN and SYDVKM. J gave up 6 bases and V 7 bases, and 12 bases lay outside the gene matches. The CDR3 is 15 amino acids. Here the CDR3 reads CASIPRDRFSNTIYF. DNA of the CDR3: TGTGCCAGCATTCCCCGGGACAGATTCTCAAACACCATATATTTT.

The CDR3 is CASSGLAGGSYNEQFF. The CDR3 DNA follows: TGTGCCAGTAGTGGCCTAGCGGGAGGCTCCTACAATGAGCAGTTCTTC. The chain is built from TRBV19 and TRBJ2-1; 11 bases are a match to TRBD2. CDR1 is LNHDA, CDR2 SQIVND, per germline (reference sequence). V dropped 5 bases and J dropped 0; count of bases not matched to a gene: 3. The CDR3 spans 16 residues.

This clone was recorded only once. This chain joins TRBV28 and TRBJ1-5; D not resolved. V lost 5 bases and J lost 6, with 14 bases in between. The CDR3 is made up of 14 amino acids. Germline CDR1 and CDR2: MDHEN and SYDVKM. The CDR3 nucleotides are TGTGCCAGCAGTAAACCACTAGGAATTCAGCCCCAGCATTTT. Translation gives CASSKPLGIQPQHF.

The chain has TRBV5-4 and TRBJ2-2; 8 positions match TRBD2. Germline CDR1 SGHNT, CDR2 YYREEE (reference sequence). The CDR3 is 17 residues long. V was clipped by 3 bases and J by 7 bases; unmatched bases: 14. CDR3 sequence: CASSSRGAGVLSGELFF. CDR3 coding DNA: TGTGCCAGCAGCTCCCGAGGAGCGGGAGTATTAAGCGGGGAGCTGTTTTTT.